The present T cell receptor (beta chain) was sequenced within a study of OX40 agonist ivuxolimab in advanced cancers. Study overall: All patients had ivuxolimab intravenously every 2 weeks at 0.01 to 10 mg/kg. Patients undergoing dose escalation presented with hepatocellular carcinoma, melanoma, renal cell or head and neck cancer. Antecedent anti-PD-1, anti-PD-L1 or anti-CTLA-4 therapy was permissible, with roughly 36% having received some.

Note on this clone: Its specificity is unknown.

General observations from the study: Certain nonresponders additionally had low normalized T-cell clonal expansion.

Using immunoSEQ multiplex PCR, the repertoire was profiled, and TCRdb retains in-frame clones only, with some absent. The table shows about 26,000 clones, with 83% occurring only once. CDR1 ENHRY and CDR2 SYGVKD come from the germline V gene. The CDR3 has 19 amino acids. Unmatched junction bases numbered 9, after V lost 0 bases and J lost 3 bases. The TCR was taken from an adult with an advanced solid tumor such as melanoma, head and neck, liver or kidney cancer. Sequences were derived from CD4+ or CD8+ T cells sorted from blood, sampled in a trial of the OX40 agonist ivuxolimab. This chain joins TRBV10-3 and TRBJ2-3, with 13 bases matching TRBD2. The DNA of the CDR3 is TGTGCCATCAGTGAGTCCGGTTCGGTGGGACTAGCGGGGACAGATACGCAGTATTTT. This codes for CAISESGSVGLAGTDTQYF.